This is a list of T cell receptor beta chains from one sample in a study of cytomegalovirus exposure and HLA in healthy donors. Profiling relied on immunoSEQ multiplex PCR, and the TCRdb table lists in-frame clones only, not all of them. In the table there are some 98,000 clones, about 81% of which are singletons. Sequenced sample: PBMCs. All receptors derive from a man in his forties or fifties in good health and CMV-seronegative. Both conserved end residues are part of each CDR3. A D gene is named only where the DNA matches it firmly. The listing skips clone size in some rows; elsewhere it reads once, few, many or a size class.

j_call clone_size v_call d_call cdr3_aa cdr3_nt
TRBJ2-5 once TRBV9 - CASSVGQGRGETQYF TGTGCCAGCAGCGTAGGACAGGGGAGGGGAGAGACCCAGTACTTC
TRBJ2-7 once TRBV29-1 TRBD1 CSVWTGGNYEQYF TGCAGCGTCTGGACAGGGGGCAACTACGAGCAGTACTTC
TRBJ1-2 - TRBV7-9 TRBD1 CASSSGTDYGYTF TGTGCCAGCAGCTCCGGGACAGACTATGGCTACACCTTC
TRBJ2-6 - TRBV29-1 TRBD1 CSAETGGASGANVLTF TGCAGCGCTGAGACAGGGGGCGCCTCTGGGGCCAACGTCCTGACTTTC
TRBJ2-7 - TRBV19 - CASSIDPRGYEQYF TGTGCCAGTAGTATAGATCCCAGGGGCTACGAGCAGTACTTC
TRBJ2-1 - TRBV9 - CASSPRQSSGYNEQFF TGTGCCAGCAGCCCTCGACAGTCCTCGGGCTACAATGAGCAGTTCTTC
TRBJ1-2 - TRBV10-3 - CAISDVKESRGYTF TGTGCCATCAGTGATGTTAAGGAGTCTCGAGGCTACACCTTC
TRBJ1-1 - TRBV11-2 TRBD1 CASSLEGQWNTEAFF TGTGCCAGCAGCTTAGAGGGACAGTGGAACACTGAAGCTTTCTTT
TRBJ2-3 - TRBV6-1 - CASGGGASTDTQYF TGTGCCAGCGGCGGCGGGGCTAGCACAGATACGCAGTATTTT
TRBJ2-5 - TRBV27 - CASSLKGVREQYF TGTGCCAGCAGTTTAAAGGGTGTAAGGGAGCAGTACTTC
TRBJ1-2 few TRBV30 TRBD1 CAWSVGQGFGYTF TGTGCCTGGAGTGTAGGACAGGGTTTTGGCTACACCTTC
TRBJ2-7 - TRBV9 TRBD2 CASSPVGLGTSDYEQYF TGTGCCAGCAGCCCGGTGGGGTTGGGGACTAGCGACTACGAGCAGTACTTC
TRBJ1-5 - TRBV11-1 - CASSLTASSNQPQHF TGTGCCAGCAGCTTAACAGCTAGCAGCAATCAGCCCCAGCATTTT
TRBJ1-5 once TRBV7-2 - CASSFAGNQPQHF TGTGCCAGCAGCTTTGCAGGTAATCAGCCCCAGCATTTT
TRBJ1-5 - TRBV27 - CASSLGGIGNQPQHF TGTGCCAGCAGTTTGGGGGGGATTGGCAATCAGCCCCAGCATTTT